The rows below give T cell receptor beta chains drawn from one sample of a study of T cell repertoires in aging, cancer and after chemotherapy. TCRdb fed the multiplex PCR reads into MiXCR, producing one record per CDR3 protein. The data hold thousands of distinct CDR3 sequences, with approximately 46% observed a single time. Input material: blood. The receptors were sampled from a human donor in good health. CDR3s include the opening cysteine and the closing phenylalanine or tryptophan.

j_call v_call cdr3_aa
TRBJ2-3 TRBV6-6 CASSPTGTDTQYF
TRBJ2-3 TRBV29-1 CSATLTDTQYF
TRBJ2-1 TRBV7-3 CASSFGGQGSDEQFF
TRBJ2-3 TRBV5-1 CASSLGIGTDTQYF
TRBJ1-6 TRBV7-6 CASSLKEGEGNSPLHF
TRBJ2-2 TRBV27 CASRSGQATGELFF
TRBJ2-2 TRBV29-1 CSVVQANTGELFF
TRBJ2-7 TRBV19 CASSRTHSYEQYF
TRBJ1-3 TRBV6-5 CASSYTGVGTGNTIYF
TRBJ2-3 TRBV19 CASSLGLAGTDTQYF
TRBJ2-3 TRBV24-1 CATSDFVSTDTQYF
TRBJ2-3 TRBV5-1 CASSRGGTSGDTQYF
TRBJ1-1 TRBV5-6 CASSRLRGRTASEAFF
TRBJ2-3 TRBV6-2/TRBV6-3 CASSSTSGGGTDTQYF
TRBJ2-7 TRBV5-6 CASSGVDYVQYF
TRBJ2-6 TRBV15 CATSRDRGPGANVLTF
TRBJ2-1 TRBV5-6 CASSLGATGGGNNEQFF
TRBJ2-1 TRBV19 CASTKGGAMSYNEQFF
TRBJ1-2 TRBV5-6 CASSLFQPQNYYGYTF
TRBJ1-6 TRBV6-5 CASSYSATSSYNSPLHF
TRBJ1-2 TRBV6-2/TRBV6-3 CASSYSRGTNYGYTF
TRBJ2-7 TRBV7-6 CASSFGAGEGYEQYF
TRBJ2-5 TRBV7-6 CASSSPLGLAGKGGQETQYF
TRBJ1-5 TRBV18 CASSPGQTYSNQPQHF
TRBJ2-6 TRBV19 CASSGWAGANVLTF
TRBJ1-2 TRBV5-4 CASSLEAGRGYTF
TRBJ1-5 TRBV6-2/TRBV6-3 CASSYQDLRSQPQHF
TRBJ2-3 TRBV5-6 CASSPVRSSDTQYF
TRBJ2-5 TRBV6-5 CASRPGYSGTQTQYF
TRBJ2-5 TRBV7-6 CASSLSGTGVQETQYF
TRBJ2-1 TRBV29-1 CSVERPEQLNEQFF
TRBJ2-5 TRBV20-1 CSAIPGLATETQYF
TRBJ1-1 TRBV6-5 CASSLGRVWSTEAFF
TRBJ1-6 TRBV19 CASTLTTGAGSPLHF
TRBJ1-1 TRBV15 CATSRDYRGTNTEAFF
TRBJ1-5 TRBV30 CAWSLTGLGNQPQHF
TRBJ1-1 TRBV12-3/TRBV12-4 CASRWWNTEAFF
TRBJ2-2 TRBV27 CASTLGSGANTGELFF
TRBJ2-2 TRBV7-6 CASSLVAGELLGELFF
TRBJ2-7 TRBV6-5 CASSYDLGGGYEQYF